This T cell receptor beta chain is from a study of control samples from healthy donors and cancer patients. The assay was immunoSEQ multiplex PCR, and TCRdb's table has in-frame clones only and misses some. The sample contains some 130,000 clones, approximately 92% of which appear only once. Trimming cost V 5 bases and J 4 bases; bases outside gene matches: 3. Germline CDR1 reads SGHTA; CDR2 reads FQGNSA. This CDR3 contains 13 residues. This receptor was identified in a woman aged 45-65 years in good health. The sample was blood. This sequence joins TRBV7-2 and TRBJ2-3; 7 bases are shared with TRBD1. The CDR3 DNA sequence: TGTGCCAGCAGCCGCCAGGGGGCAGATACGCAGTATTTT. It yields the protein CASSRQGADTQYF. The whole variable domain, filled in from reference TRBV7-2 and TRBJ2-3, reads GAGVSQSPSNKVTEKGKDVELRCDPISGHTALYWYRQSLGQGLEFLIYFQGNSAPDKSGLPSDRFSAERTGGSVSTLTIQRTQQEDSAVYLCASSRQGADTQYFGPGTRLTVL.